The 21 T cell receptor beta chains presented below share a single source sample, sequenced in a study of T cell responses to AZD1222 COVID-19 vaccine. Profiling relied on immunoSEQ multiplex PCR, and the TCRdb table lists in-frame clones only, not all of them. This sample has tens of thousands of clones; approximately 89% occur once, and the top ten carry approximately 20%. Sequencing used peripheral blood, obtained on day 0 of MenACWY control vaccination. All receptors come from an adult in good health.

The chain couples TRBV20-1 to TRBJ2-4; D is tentatively TRBD1 or TRBD2 (6 bases each). Germline V gene sequence: CDR1 DFQATT, CDR2 SNEGSKA (reference sequence). This CDR3 comprises 15 residues. Trimming shortened V by 3 bases and J by 5 bases, and 17 bases separated the two germline ends. The CDR3 reads CSASSPRGGENIQYF. The CDR3 DNA reads as TGCAGTGCTAGTTCCCCCAGGGGCGGGGAAAACATTCAGTACTTC.

The rearrangement uses TRBV30 and TRBJ2-4, with D hard to call. The length of the CDR3 is 13 residues. CDR1 GTSNPN and CDR2 SVGIG come from the germline V gene (reference sequence). Trimming took off 5 bases at V and 0 bases at J, with 8 bases between the two ends. The CDR3 protein is CAWGNGAKNIQYF. As DNA, the CDR3 is TGTGCCTGGGGGAACGGAGCCAAAAACATTCAGTACTTC.

For this clone: Other DNA sequences in the same sample also yield this CDR3. J is TRBJ2-7 and V is TRBV20-1; D is ambiguous. The length of the CDR3 is 11 residues. CDR1 and CDR2 from the germline V gene are DFQATT and SNEGSKA (reference sequence). V was pared by 0 bases and J by 0 bases, with 0 bases between. CDR3 residues: CSARDSYEQYF. The CDR3 bases are TGCAGTGCTAGAGACTCCTACGAGCAGTACTTC.

The V call is TRBV11-2, the J call TRBJ2-7, with 12 positions matching TRBD2. J gave up 4 bases and V 0 bases, and 1 base lay outside the gene matches. The V gene's germline CDR1 is SGHAT and CDR2 FQNNGV. This CDR3 spans 15 amino acids. The CDR3: CASSLDLAGGYEQYF. CDR3 DNA sequence: TGTGCCAGCAGCTTAGACCTAGCGGGAGGGTACGAGCAGTACTTC.

The chain has TRBV5-1 and TRBJ2-5, with 7 bases lining up with TRBD2. CDR1 is SGHRS and CDR2 is YFSETQ in the germline V gene. V was clipped by 3 bases and J by 5 bases; unmatched bases: 7. The CDR3 totals 14 residues. The CDR3 spells CASSSRGGPETQYF. The CDR3 region has the DNA TGCGCCAGCAGCTCAAGGGGAGGGCCCGAGACCCAGTACTTC.

This chain uses TRBV28 with TRBJ1-2; 8 bases align to TRBD1. The CDR3 is 16 residues long. V dropped 3 bases and J dropped 8; count of bases not matched to a gene: 14. Germline V gene data show CDR1 as MDHEN and CDR2 as SYDVKM. The CDR3 region has the DNA TGTGCCAGCAGTTTTACCGGACAGGGCCTCCCCGGGGGCTACACCTTC. This gives the protein CASSFTGQGLPGGYTF.

The rearrangement uses TRBV7-2 and TRBJ1-2; no definite D call. There are 16 residues in the CDR3. In germline, CDR1 is SGHTA, CDR2 FQGNSA. The germline V and J ends were trimmed by 4 bases and 6 bases, with 21 bases remaining between them. This CDR3 is CASSSQSPTPIDGYTF. CDR3 DNA: TGTGCCAGCAGCTCCCAATCCCCGACACCCATAGATGGCTACACCTTC.

The chain joins TRBV5-6 to TRBJ1-2, with 9 bases fitting TRBD1. Germline assignment: CDR1 SGHDT and CDR2 YYEEEE. The CDR3 runs 15 residues. V gave up 4 bases and J gave up 8 bases; unmatched junction bases: 12. The CDR3 loop reads CASSPVRDRVEGYTF. Written as DNA, the CDR3 is TGTGCCAGCAGCCCAGTTCGGGACAGGGTTGAAGGCTACACCTTC.

This chain uses TRBV4-2 with TRBJ1-6; D is uncertain. The CDR3 is made up of 16 amino acids. The V gene's germline CDR1 is LGHNA and CDR2 YNFKEQ. The ends were cut back, 0 bases at V and 11 bases at J, with 17 bases in the middle. For the CDR3, the DNA is TGTGCCAGCAGCCAAGATTTCGGAGCTAGTGGGACACCCCTCCACTTT. Translation gives CASSQDFGASGTPLHF.

The gene calls are TRBV19 and TRBJ1-5, with 10 bases aligning to TRBD1. V trimming: 6 bases; J trimming: 7 bases; junction bases outside the gene matches: 6. The CDR3 totals 14 residues. Germline V lookup: CDR1 LNHDA, CDR2 SQIVND (reference sequence). The CDR3 loop is CASSLTGGGQPQHF. The DNA for the CDR3 is TGTGCCAGTAGCTTGACAGGGGGCGGGCAGCCCCAGCATTTT.

The V call is TRBV29-1, the J call TRBJ2-7; D tentatively fits TRBD1 or TRBD2 (5 bases each). The CDR3 covers 11 residues. Trimming removed 5 bases from V and 5 bases from J, with 10 bases in between. Germline CDR1 is SQVTM and CDR2 is ANQGSEA. CDR3 residues: CSVSWGNEQYF. In DNA form, the CDR3 reads TGCAGCGTTAGTTGGGGGAACGAGCAGTACTTC.

The chain combines TRBV28 with TRBJ1-2; the D is unclear. The CDR3 consists of 12 residues. Germline V lookup: CDR1 MDHEN, CDR2 SYDVKM. V lost 1 base to trimming and J lost 7 bases, with 7 bases between them. CDR3 nucleotides: TGTGCCAGCAGTTTATTTCTTAGTGGCTACACCTTC. Protein sequence: CASSLFLSGYTF.

The rearrangement joins TRBV5-1 to TRBJ2-7; 7 bases match TRBD2. J was trimmed by 5 bases and V by 1 base; bases with no gene match: 6. Germline loops: CDR1 SGHRS, CDR2 YFSETQ. CDR3 length: 14 amino acids. CDR3: CASSLMGGLDEQYF. CDR3 nucleotides: TGCGCCAGCAGCTTGATGGGAGGGTTAGACGAGCAGTACTTC.

This clone was counted once. J is TRBJ2-3 and V is TRBV7-8; perhaps TRBD2 as D (5 bases). The germline V gene encodes CDR1 SGHVS and CDR2 FQNEAQ. V gave up 1 base and J gave up 2 bases, with 10 bases separating them. CDR3 length equals 15 residues. The CDR3 region has the DNA TGTGCCAGCAGCTTAGTTCCGGGATTCACAGATACGCAGTATTTT. Translation: CASSLVPGFTDTQYF.

The chain carries TRBV4-2 and TRBJ1-1; D uncertain. Trimming removed 1 base from V and 1 base from J, with 10 bases in between. The CDR3 has 15 amino acids. Germline loops: CDR1 LGHNA, CDR2 YNFKEQ. This CDR3 reads CASSQAKGQNTEAFF. As DNA, the CDR3 is TGTGCCAGCAGCCAAGCAAAAGGGCAGAACACTGAAGCTTTCTTT.

This chain connects TRBV29-1 to TRBJ2-7; tentatively, D is TRBD1 (5 bases). The V gene's germline CDR1 is SQVTM and CDR2 ANQGSEA. CDR3 length: 12 amino acids. The V gene lost 4 bases and the J gene lost 5 bases, with 12 bases spanning the gap. The CDR3 nucleotides read TGCAGCGTTGTCAGGGTGAAAGACGAGCAGTACTTC. Its protein is CSVVRVKDEQYF.

The rearrangement joins TRBV30 to TRBJ2-1; D perhaps matches TRBD2 (5 bases). The CDR3 has 13 amino acids. The V end was cut by 0 bases, the J end by 6 bases, with 9 bases between. Germline lookup yields CDR1 GTSNPN and CDR2 SVGIG (reference sequence). The CDR3 sequence: CAWSVLSGNEQFF. CDR3 DNA: TGTGCCTGGAGTGTTTTGAGCGGCAATGAGCAGTTCTTC.

The genes are TRBV4-3 and TRBJ1-2, with a tentative D call TRBD1 (6 bases). Trimming shortened V by 4 bases and J by 7 bases, and 16 bases separated the two germline ends. CDR3 length: 14 amino acids. Germline CDR1 is LGHNA and CDR2 is YSLEER. For the CDR3, the DNA is TGCGCCAGCAGCCCCGACAGGACGAGCGGTGGCTACACCTTC. Protein: CASSPDRTSGGYTF.

The rearrangement uses TRBV28 and TRBJ1-2; D is unclear. V lost 8 bases and J lost 7, with 23 bases in between. The germline V gene has CDR1 MDHEN and CDR2 SYDVKM. CDR3 length: 15 residues. The CDR3 protein is CASGSLGGRPAGYTF. In nucleotides, the CDR3 is TGTGCCAGCGGATCCCTGGGCGGCCGGCCAGCTGGCTACACCTTC.

The V gene is TRBV6-5, the J gene TRBJ1-5; D gene ambiguous. Germline CDR1 MNHEY, CDR2 SVGAGI. V was shortened by 4 bases and J by 11 bases, with 15 bases between the two germline ends. CDR3 length equals 13 residues. The CDR3 loop is CASSFPGKGTQHF. CDR3 bases: TGTGCCAGCAGTTTTCCGGGCAAAGGGACCCAGCATTTT.

V gene TRBV13 combines with J gene TRBJ2-7, with 9 bases fitting TRBD2. With 6 bases clipped from V and 2 bases from J, the junction kept 5 bases outside the gene matches. Per the germline V gene, CDR1 is PRHDT and CDR2 is FYEKMQ (reference sequence). This CDR3 is built from 14 residues. CDR3 sequence reads: CASRSAGGTYEQYF. In nucleotides, the CDR3 is TGTGCCAGCAGATCGGCGGGAGGGACCTACGAGCAGTACTTC. The full variable domain, rest sourced from reference TRBV13 and TRBJ2-7, is AAGVIQSPRHLIKEKRETATLKCYPIPRHDTVYWYQQGPGQDPQFLISFYEKMQSDKGSIPDRFSAQQFSDYHSELNMSSLELGDSALYFCASRSAGGTYEQYFGPGTRLTVT.